This record covers a single T cell receptor (beta chain). Those who participated ranged in age from roughly 18 to 90 years and resided in about two dozen US areas. Two negative PCRs, clearance, or symptom resolution were required of recovered Cohort 3 donors. V lost 1 base and J lost 9; bases outside the gene matches: 10. CDR3 length: 15 amino acids. CDR1 is KGHSH, CDR2 LQKENI, per germline. Libraries were prepared by immunoSEQ multiplex PCR; TCRdb keeps only in-frame clonotypes and omits some of them. The sample lists hundreds of thousands of clones; approximately 90% were seen once. The sample comes from a study of blood T cell repertoires in COVID-19. Study-level information: T cells, B-cell-depleted T cells, or PBMCs provided the cDNA or gDNA that served as material.

Sequencing was done on a sample of PBMCs or T cells enriched from blood (not recorded which). J is TRBJ1-2 and V is TRBV18; 8 bases fit TRBD1. The TCR comes from a man between 18 and 35 years old who had recovered from COVID-19. The CDR3 region has the DNA TGTGCCAGCTCACCACGGGCAGGGGGCGAGATTAGCTACACCTTC. As protein: CASSPRAGGEISYTF.